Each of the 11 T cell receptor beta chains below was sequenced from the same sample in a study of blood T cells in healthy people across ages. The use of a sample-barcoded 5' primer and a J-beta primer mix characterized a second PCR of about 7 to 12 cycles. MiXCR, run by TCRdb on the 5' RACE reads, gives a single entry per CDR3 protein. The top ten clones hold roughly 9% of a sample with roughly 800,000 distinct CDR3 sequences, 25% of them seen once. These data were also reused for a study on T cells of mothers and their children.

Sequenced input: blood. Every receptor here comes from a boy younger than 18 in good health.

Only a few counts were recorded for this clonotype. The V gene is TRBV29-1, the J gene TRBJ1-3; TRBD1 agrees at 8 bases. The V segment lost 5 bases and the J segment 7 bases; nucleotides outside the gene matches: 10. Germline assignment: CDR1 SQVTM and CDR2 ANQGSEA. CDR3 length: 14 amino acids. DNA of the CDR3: TGCAGCGTTAAGAACGCCGACAGGGGTAACACCATATATTTT. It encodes CSVKNADRGNTIYF.

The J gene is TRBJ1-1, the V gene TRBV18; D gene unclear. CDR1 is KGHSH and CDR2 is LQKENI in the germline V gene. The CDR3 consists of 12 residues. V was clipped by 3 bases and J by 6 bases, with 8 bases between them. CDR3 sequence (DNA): TGTGCCAGCTCACCTCAACAATCTGAAGCTTTCTTT. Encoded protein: CASSPQQSEAFF.

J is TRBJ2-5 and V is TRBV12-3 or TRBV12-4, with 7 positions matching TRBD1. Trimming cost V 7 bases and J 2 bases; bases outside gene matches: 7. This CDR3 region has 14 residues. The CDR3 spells CASTEGQTQETQYF. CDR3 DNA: TGTGCCAGCACCGAGGGACAGACACAAGAGACCCAGTACTTC.

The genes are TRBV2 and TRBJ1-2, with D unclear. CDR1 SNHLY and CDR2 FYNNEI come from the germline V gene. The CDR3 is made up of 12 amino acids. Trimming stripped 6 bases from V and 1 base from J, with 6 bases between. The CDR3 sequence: CASRGHNYGYTF. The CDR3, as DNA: TGTGCCAGCAGGGGCCATAACTATGGCTACACCTTC. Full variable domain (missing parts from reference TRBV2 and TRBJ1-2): EPEVTQTPSHQVTQMGQEVILRCVPISNHLYFYWYRQILGQKVEFLVSFYNNEISEKSEIFDDQFSVERPDGSNFTLKIRSTKLEDSAMYFCASRGHNYGYTFGSGTRLTVV.

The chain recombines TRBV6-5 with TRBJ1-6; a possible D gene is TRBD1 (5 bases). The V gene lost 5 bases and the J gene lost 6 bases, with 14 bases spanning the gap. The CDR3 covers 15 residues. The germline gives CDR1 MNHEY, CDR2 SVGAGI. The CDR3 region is CASSKTGTLNSPLHF. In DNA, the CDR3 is TGTGCCAGCAGTAAAACAGGAACTCTTAATTCACCCCTCCACTTT.

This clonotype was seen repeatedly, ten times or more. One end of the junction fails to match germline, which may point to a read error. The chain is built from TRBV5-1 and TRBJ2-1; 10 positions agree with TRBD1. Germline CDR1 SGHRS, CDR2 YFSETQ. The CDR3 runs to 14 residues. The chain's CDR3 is CASSLGTGVNEQFF. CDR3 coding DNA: TGTGCCAGCAGTTTAGGGACAGGGGTAAATGAGCAGTTCTTC. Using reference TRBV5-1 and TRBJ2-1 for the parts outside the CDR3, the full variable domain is KAGVTQTPRYLIKTRGQQVTLSCSPISGHRSVSWYQQTPGQGLQFLFEYFSETQRNKGNFPGRFSGRQFSNSRSEMNVSTLELGDSALYLCASSLGTGVNEQFFGPGTRLTVL.

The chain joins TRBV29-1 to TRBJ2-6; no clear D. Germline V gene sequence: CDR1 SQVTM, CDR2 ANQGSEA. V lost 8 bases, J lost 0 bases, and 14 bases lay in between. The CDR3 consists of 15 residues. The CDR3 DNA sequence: TGCAGCTTTACCGGAGCAGACTCTGGGGCCAACGTCCTGACTTTC. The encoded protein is CSFTGADSGANVLTF.

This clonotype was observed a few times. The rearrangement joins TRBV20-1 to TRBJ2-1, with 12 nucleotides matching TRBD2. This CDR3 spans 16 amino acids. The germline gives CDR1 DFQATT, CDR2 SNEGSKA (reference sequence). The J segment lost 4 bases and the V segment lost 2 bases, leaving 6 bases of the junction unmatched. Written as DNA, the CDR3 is TGCAGTGCTAGACCTCAACTAGCGGGGGGTTACAATGAGCAGTTCTTC. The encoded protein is CSARPQLAGGYNEQFF.

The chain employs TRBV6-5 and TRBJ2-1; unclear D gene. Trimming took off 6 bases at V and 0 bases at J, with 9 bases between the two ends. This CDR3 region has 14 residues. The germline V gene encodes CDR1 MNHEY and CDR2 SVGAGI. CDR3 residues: CASRTALSYNEQFF. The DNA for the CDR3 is TGTGCCAGCAGGACGGCCCTCTCCTACAATGAGCAGTTCTTC.

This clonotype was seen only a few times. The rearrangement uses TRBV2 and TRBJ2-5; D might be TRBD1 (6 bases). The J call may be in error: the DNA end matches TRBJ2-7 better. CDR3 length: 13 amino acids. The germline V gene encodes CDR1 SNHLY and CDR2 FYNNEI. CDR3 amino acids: CATTYRDNYEQYF. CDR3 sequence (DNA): TGTGCCACGACTTATCGGGACAACTACGAGCAGTACTTC.

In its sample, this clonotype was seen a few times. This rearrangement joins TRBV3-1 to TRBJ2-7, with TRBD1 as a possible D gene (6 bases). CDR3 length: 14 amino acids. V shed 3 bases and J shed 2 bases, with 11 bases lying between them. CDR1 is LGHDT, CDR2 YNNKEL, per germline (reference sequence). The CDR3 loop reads CASSHWDKTYEQYF. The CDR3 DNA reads TGTGCCAGCAGCCACTGGGACAAGACCTACGAGCAGTACTTC.